This TCR beta chain originates from a study of T cell responses to AZD1222 COVID-19 vaccine. Broader study findings: CD4 TCRs associated with vaccination spanned spike, dominating at 160-218 and 743-854. Close to half of spike-specific TCRs reportedly recognize unmutated variant regions. Repertoires in all cases were sampled only once the peak T cell response had passed. The number of AZD1222 recipients seropositive at baseline was only 6 or 7.

Germline V gives CDR1 MNHNY, CDR2 SVGAGI (reference sequence). V shed 6 bases, J shed 6 bases, and the junction held 9 bases outside the gene matches. This CDR3 spans 16 amino acids. As regards this clone: No antigen is known for it.

Sequenced by immunoSEQ multiplex PCR; TCRdb stores in-frame clones only, minus some. The sample records tens of thousands of clones, roughly nine tenths being singletons. The receptor was isolated from an adult who received the AZD1222 COVID-19 vaccine. V usage is TRBV6-6 and J usage is TRBJ2-3; TRBD2 matches 13 bases. The starting material was peripheral blood, obtained 28 days after the second AZD1222 dose. This CDR3 is CASRPTSGGAVDTQYF. The CDR3 DNA follows: TGTGCCAGCAGGCCTACTAGCGGGGGGGCCGTTGATACGCAGTATTTT.